The 25 T cell receptor beta chains below all came from one sample that was sequenced in a study of blood T cell repertoires in COVID-19. Profiled with immunoSEQ multiplex PCR; TCRdb holds only in-frame clones, not every one. The data contain around 240,000 clones, approximately 83% of them singletons. Source material: PBMCs or T cells enriched from blood (not recorded which). Every receptor here comes from a woman aged 50 to 60 who had recovered from COVID-19.

This clone has only a few counts. The chain employs TRBV7-2 and TRBJ1-3, with D hard to call. This CDR3 is 15 amino acids long. Germline V CDR1 and CDR2: SGHTA, FQGNSA. V lost 5 bases to trimming and J lost 0 bases, with 11 bases between them. The CDR3 bases are TGTGCCAGCAGCCCCGGACTGTTCTCTGGAAACACCATATATTTT. It encodes CASSPGLFSGNTIYF.

V usage is TRBV28 and J usage is TRBJ1-5; weak D call: TRBD1 (5 bases). The CDR3 loop spans 14 amino acids. The V gene lost 5 bases and the J gene lost 5 bases, with 13 bases spanning the gap. CDR1 and CDR2 from the germline V gene are MDHEN and SYDVKM. CDR3 coding DNA: TGTGCCAGCAGTCGGGGGAAGGGGTATCAGCCCCAGCATTTT. The encoded protein is CASSRGKGYQPQHF.

V usage is TRBV11-2 and J usage is TRBJ2-7; D perhaps matches TRBD2 (6 bases). Germline-derived CDR1 and CDR2 are SGHAT and FQNNGV. CDR3 length: 16 amino acids. Trimming shortened V by 5 bases and J by 2 bases, and 19 bases separated the two germline ends. CDR3 DNA: TGTGCCAGCAGCCAGGAAGGTCAGCGGGTGACCTACGAGCAGTACTTC. Protein product: CASSQEGQRVTYEQYF.

The chain combines TRBV21-1 with TRBJ2-3; TRBD2 is the table's D call and was not checked against the DNA. TRBV21-1 is noted as a pseudogene. This CDR3 has 13 residues. CDR3 sequence: CASTTSRTDTQYF. The CDR3 DNA sequence: TGTGCCAGCACCACTAGCCGCACAGATACGCAGTATTTT.

The V and J genes are TRBV11-2 and TRBJ2-3; D unclear. Germline V gives CDR1 SGHAT, CDR2 FQNNGV. The CDR3 extends over 13 amino acids. The V gene lost 1 base and the J gene lost 3 bases, with 5 bases spanning the gap. The DNA for the CDR3 is TGTGCCAGCAGCTTAGTCAGGACAGATACGCAGTATTTT. It encodes CASSLVRTDTQYF.

The chain joins TRBV19 to TRBJ2-2; tentative D call: TRBD1 (7 bases). Germline V gene data show CDR1 as LNHDA and CDR2 as SQIVND (reference sequence). CDR3 size: 14 residues. V was trimmed by 9 bases and J by 5 bases, leaving 16 bases between them. Here the CDR3 DNA reads TGTGCCAGCCGGGGGACAGCCTTTACCGGGGAGCTGTTTTTT. Amino acids: CASRGTAFTGELFF.

The rearrangement uses TRBV7-9 and TRBJ2-3; 7 bases agree with TRBD1. This CDR3 has 13 residues. The germline CDR1 and CDR2 sequences are SEHNR and FQNEAQ (reference sequence). V was pared by 10 bases and J by 0 bases, with 4 bases of the junction left unmatched. The CDR3 here is CAIDRVSTDTQYF. CDR3 nucleotides: TGTGCCATCGACAGGGTCAGCACAGATACGCAGTATTTT.

This chain links TRBV6-6 with TRBJ1-2; possibly TRBD1 for D (6 bases). Trimming took off 2 bases at V and 5 bases at J, with 18 bases between the two ends. This CDR3 contains 16 residues. Germline V gives CDR1 MNHNY, CDR2 SVGAGI (reference sequence). The CDR3 DNA is TGTGCCAGCAGTTACCCCCAGAACAGGGTTTTGTATGGCTACACCTTC. Encoded protein: CASSYPQNRVLYGYTF.

The table lists this clone with a count of one. The chain combines TRBV19 with TRBJ1-4; maybe TRBD1 (5 bases). CDR1 and CDR2 from the germline V gene are LNHDA and SQIVND (reference sequence). V gave up 6 bases and J gave up 8 bases, with 22 bases separating them. The CDR3 is 16 residues long. The CDR3 DNA follows: TGTGCCAGTAGCCCCAGGGCAACACTGGGGGGAGAAAAACTGTTTTTT. Protein: CASSPRATLGGEKLFF.

The chain carries TRBV11-3 and TRBJ2-2; 7 nucleotides agree with TRBD2. The CDR3 length is 17 residues. CDR1 SGHNT and CDR2 YENEEA come from the germline V gene. With 0 bases clipped from V and 3 bases from J, the junction kept 7 bases outside the gene matches. The CDR3 region is CASSLETGGVYTGELFF. The CDR3 coding sequence is TGTGCCAGCAGCTTAGAAACGGGAGGAGTGTACACCGGGGAGCTGTTTTTT.

The chain carries TRBV23-1 and TRBJ1-2, with 8 bases fitting TRBD1. TRBV23-1 is an ORF for which the function is uncertain. Losses at the gene ends were 10 bases for V and 0 bases for J; bases not matched to a gene: 16. There are 17 residues in the CDR3. The CDR3 sequence is CAIRDRPYPPPNYGYTF. CDR3 bases: TGCGCCATCAGGGACAGGCCCTACCCCCCTCCTAACTATGGCTACACCTTC.

This chain links TRBV28 with TRBJ1-4, with 10 bases that match TRBD1. Germline CDR1 reads MDHEN; CDR2 reads SYDVKM. Trimming cost V 4 bases and J 8 bases; bases outside gene matches: 7. The CDR3 runs to 15 residues. CDR3 sequence reads: CASSSTGTGDEKLFF. The CDR3 DNA follows: TGTGCCAGCAGTTCGACCGGGACAGGGGACGAAAAACTGTTTTTT. The variable domain in full, with the rest retrieved from reference TRBV28 and TRBJ1-4, is DVKVTQSSRYLVKRTGEKVFLECVQDMDHENMFWYRQDPGLGLRLIYFSYDVKMKEKGDIPEGYSVSREKKERFSLILESASTNQTSMYLCASSSTGTGDEKLFFGSGTQLSVL.

J is TRBJ2-5 and V is TRBV28, with D perhaps TRBD1 (5 bases). The V end was cut by 5 bases, the J end by 1 base, with 11 bases between. Germline V lookup: CDR1 MDHEN, CDR2 SYDVKM. The CDR3 sequence is 14 residues long. CDR3 in DNA: TGTGCCAGCAGTCTCGACAGTCTCCAAGAGACCCAGTACTTC. Its protein product is CASSLDSLQETQYF. Filled out from reference TRBV28 and TRBJ2-5, the complete variable domain reads DVKVTQSSRYLVKRTGEKVFLECVQDMDHENMFWYRQDPGLGLRLIYFSYDVKMKEKGDIPEGYSVSREKKERFSLILESASTNQTSMYLCASSLDSLQETQYFGPGTRLLVL.

CDR3 amino acids: CASSDRLAGGIGELFF. CDR3 in DNA: TGTGCCAGCAGCGACAGACTAGCGGGAGGGATCGGGGAGCTGTTTTTT. The V gene is TRBV4-2, the J gene TRBJ2-2, with TRBD2 identical over 14 bases. CDR3 length equals 16 residues. Trimming cost V 5 bases and J 7 bases; bases outside gene matches: 6. The germline CDR1 and CDR2 sequences are LGHNA and YNFKEQ.

V gene TRBV3-1 (or the pseudogene TRBV3-2) combines with J gene TRBJ2-1, with D perhaps matching TRBD2 (5 bases). CDR1 and CDR2 (germline): LGHDT, YNNKEL (reference sequence). With 0 bases removed from V and 3 bases from J, the gap between germline ends came to 15 bases. The CDR3 runs 17 residues. For the CDR3, the DNA is TGTGCCAGCAGCCAAGATTGGAGAGCGGCGAGCTACAATGAGCAGTTCTTC. Protein product: CASSQDWRAASYNEQFF.

V is TRBV30 and J is TRBJ2-7; unclear D gene. Germline lookup yields CDR1 GTSNPN and CDR2 SVGIG (reference sequence). V gave up 0 bases and J gave up 4 bases, with 7 bases separating them. The CDR3 is 12 amino acids. CDR3 protein: CAWSVTSYEQYF. The CDR3 nucleotides are TGTGCCTGGAGTGTAACCAGTTACGAGCAGTACTTC. Full variable domain (missing parts from reference TRBV30 and TRBJ2-7): SQTIHQWPATLVQPVGSPLSLECTVEGTSNPNLYWYRQAAGRGLQLLFYSVGIGQISSEVPQNLSASRPQDRQFILSSKKLLLSDSGFYLCAWSVTSYEQYFGPGTRLTVT.

The chain is built from TRBV5-4 and TRBJ2-2, with 11 positions matching TRBD2. Germline assignment: CDR1 SGHNT and CDR2 YYREEE (reference sequence). With V trimmed by 5 bases and J by 5 bases, 8 bases remained unmatched. CDR3 length: 16 residues. CDR3 residues: CASSIAGGPQTGELFF. DNA of the CDR3: TGTGCCAGCAGTATAGCGGGAGGGCCGCAAACCGGGGAGCTGTTTTTT.

The chain couples TRBV4-1 to TRBJ2-7; 8 bases map to TRBD2. This CDR3 has 16 amino acids. Germline values: CDR1 MGHRA, CDR2 YSYEKL. V dropped 1 base and J dropped 4; count of bases not matched to a gene: 9. The CDR3 DNA follows: TGCGCCAGCAGCCAAGGGCGGGCCCGGGGGGGGTACGAGCAGTACTTC. Its protein product is CASSQGRARGGYEQYF.

This sequence joins TRBV5-1 and TRBJ2-1; 7 nucleotides match TRBD1. CDR3 length: 15 residues. Germline V lookup: CDR1 SGHRS, CDR2 YFSETQ. The trim removed 5 bases at V and 5 bases at J, leaving 10 bases unmatched. The CDR3 DNA reads TGCGCCAGCAGACAATTTAAGGGGGCTAACAATGAGCAGTTCTTC. Amino acid sequence: CASRQFKGANNEQFF. The whole variable domain, filled in from reference TRBV5-1 and TRBJ2-1, reads KAGVTQTPRYLIKTRGQQVTLSCSPISGHRSVSWYQQTPGQGLQFLFEYFSETQRNKGNFPGRFSGRQFSNSRSEMNVSTLELGDSALYLCASRQFKGANNEQFFGPGTRLTVL.

V usage is TRBV27 and J usage is TRBJ1-6; TRBD1 might be the D (5 bases). The CDR3 contains 16 residues. Germline V gene data show CDR1 as MNHEY and CDR2 as SMNVEV (reference sequence). V lost 4 bases and J lost 0, with 10 bases in between. The CDR3: CASSWGDSSYNSPLHF. The CDR3 DNA reads as TGTGCCAGCAGTTGGGGGGACTCCTCCTATAATTCACCCCTCCACTTT.

The chain is built from TRBV23-1 and TRBJ1-5; 8 nucleotides agree with TRBD1. TRBV23-1 is assigned to the ORF class and has an uncertain function. The CDR3 has 17 residues. V lost 0 bases and J lost 3; bases outside the gene matches: 7. The CDR3 nucleotides read TGCGCCAGCAGTCAATCGAGGACAGGGAGAAACAATCAGCCCCAGCATTTT. Amino acids: CASSQSRTGRNNQPQHF.

In this sample, this clone turned up once. V gene TRBV18 combines with J gene TRBJ1-1; TRBD1 agrees at 10 bases. J was trimmed by 5 bases and V by 3 bases; bases with no gene match: 9. Germline V gives CDR1 KGHSH, CDR2 LQKENI. The CDR3 has 16 residues. CDR3 nucleotides: TGTGCCAGCTCACCCCCCGGGACAGGGGTGTGGACTGAAGCTTTCTTT. Translated, it gives CASSPPGTGVWTEAFF.

The chain carries TRBV3-1 (or the pseudogene TRBV3-2) and TRBJ1-1; 7 positions agree with TRBD1. The CDR3 consists of 15 residues. The junction had 11 bases not matched to a gene; V was cut back by 6 bases and J by 4 bases. CDR1 is LGHDT, CDR2 YNNKEL, per germline (reference sequence). DNA of the CDR3: TGTGCCAGCAGACCCTCTAGGACAGGTCCCACTGAAGCTTTCTTT. As protein: CASRPSRTGPTEAFF.

The table lists this clone with a count of one. The J gene is TRBJ1-3, the V gene TRBV6-5; 7 bases are a match to TRBD1. Unmatched junction bases numbered 4, after V lost 5 bases and J lost 0 bases. Germline-derived CDR1 and CDR2 are MNHEY and SVGAGI. This CDR3 is built from 15 residues. CDR3 amino acids: CASSLGQHSGNTIYF. CDR3 sequence (DNA): TGTGCCAGCAGTCTGGGACAGCACTCTGGAAACACCATATATTTT.

This clone was picked up one time. This chain uses TRBV6-4 with TRBJ2-5, with D tentatively TRBD1 (6 bases). CDR3 length: 16 residues. Trimming cost V 8 bases and J 5 bases, with 24 bases left between them. The germline gives CDR1 MRHNA, CDR2 SNTAGT. This chain's CDR3 is CASDIEQGSKGETQYF. Written as DNA, the CDR3 is TGTGCCAGCGATATCGAGCAGGGGTCAAAAGGGGAGACCCAGTACTTC.